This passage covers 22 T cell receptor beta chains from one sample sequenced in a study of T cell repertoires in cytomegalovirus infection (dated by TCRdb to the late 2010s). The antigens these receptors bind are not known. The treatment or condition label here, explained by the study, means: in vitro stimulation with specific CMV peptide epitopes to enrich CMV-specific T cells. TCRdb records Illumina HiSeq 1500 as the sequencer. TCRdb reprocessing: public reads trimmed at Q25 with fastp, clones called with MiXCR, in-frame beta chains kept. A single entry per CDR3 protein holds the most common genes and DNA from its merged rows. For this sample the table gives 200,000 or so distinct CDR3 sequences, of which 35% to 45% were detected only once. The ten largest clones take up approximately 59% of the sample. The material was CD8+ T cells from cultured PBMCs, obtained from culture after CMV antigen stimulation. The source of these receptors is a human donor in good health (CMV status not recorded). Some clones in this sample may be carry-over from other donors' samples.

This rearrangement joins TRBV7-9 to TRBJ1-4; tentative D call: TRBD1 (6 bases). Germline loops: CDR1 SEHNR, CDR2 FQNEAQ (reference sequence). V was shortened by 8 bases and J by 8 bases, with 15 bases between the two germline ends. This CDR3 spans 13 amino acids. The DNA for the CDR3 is TGTGCCAGCGGCCAGGGGTTCAACGAAAAACTGTTTTTT. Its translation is CASGQGFNEKLFF.

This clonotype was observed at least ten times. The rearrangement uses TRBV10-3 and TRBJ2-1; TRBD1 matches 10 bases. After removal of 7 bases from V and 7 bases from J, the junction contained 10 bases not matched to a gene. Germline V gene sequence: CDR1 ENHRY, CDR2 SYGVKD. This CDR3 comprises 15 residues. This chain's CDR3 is CAIKGTGARGNEQFF. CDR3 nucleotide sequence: TGTGCCATCAAAGGGACAGGGGCGAGGGGGAATGAGCAGTTCTTC.

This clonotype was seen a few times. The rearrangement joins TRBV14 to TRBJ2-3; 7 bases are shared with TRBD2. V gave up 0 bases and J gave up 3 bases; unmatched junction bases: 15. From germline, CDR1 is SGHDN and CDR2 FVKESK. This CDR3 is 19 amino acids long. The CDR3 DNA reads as TGTGCCAGCAGCCAAGATGGGGACTACCTTACCTTGGGTACAGATACGCAGTATTTT. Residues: CASSQDGDYLTLGTDTQYF.

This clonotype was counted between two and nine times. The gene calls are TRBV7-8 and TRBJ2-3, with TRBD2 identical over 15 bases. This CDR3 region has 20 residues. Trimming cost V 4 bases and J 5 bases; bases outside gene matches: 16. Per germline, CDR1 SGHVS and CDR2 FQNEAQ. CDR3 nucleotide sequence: TGTGCCAGCAGCTCTCCGGGGACTAGCGGGGGGCCTACACGTGGAGATACGCAGTATTTT. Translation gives CASSSPGTSGGPTRGDTQYF.

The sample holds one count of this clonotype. The CDR3 is CASSSKGQPQETQYF. As DNA, the CDR3 is TGTGCCAGCAGTTCAAAGGGACAGCCACAAGAGACCCAGTACTTC. The J gene is TRBJ2-5, the V gene TRBV27, with TRBD1 matching over 7 bases. This CDR3 is built from 15 residues. The ends lost 4 bases at V and 2 bases at J; junction bases unmatched: 7. Germline V CDR1 and CDR2: MNHEY, SMNVEV (reference sequence).

CDR3 in DNA: TGCGCCAGCAGCCAAGGACAGGGGTCCTACGAGCAGTACTTC. Encoded protein: CASSQGQGSYEQYF. This chain links TRBV4-1 with TRBJ2-7; 8 bases match TRBD1. The CDR3 sequence is 14 residues long. V shed 1 base and J 1 base; nucleotides not matched to a gene: 0. Germline-derived CDR1 and CDR2 are MGHRA and YSYEKL.

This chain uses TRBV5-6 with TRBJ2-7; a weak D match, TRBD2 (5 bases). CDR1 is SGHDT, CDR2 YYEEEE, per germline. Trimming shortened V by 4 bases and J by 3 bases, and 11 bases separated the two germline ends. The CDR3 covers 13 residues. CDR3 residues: CASSDGNDYEQYF. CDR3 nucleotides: TGTGCCAGCAGCGACGGGAACGACTACGAGCAGTACTTC. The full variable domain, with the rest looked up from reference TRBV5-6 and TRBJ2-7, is DAGVTQSPTHLIKTRGQQVTLRCSPKSGHDTVSWYQQALGQGPQFIFQYYEEEERQRGNFPDRFSGHQFPNYSSELNVNALLLGDSALYLCASSDGNDYEQYFGPGTRLTVT.

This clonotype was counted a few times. The CDR3 reads CASGGSSEQYF. DNA of the CDR3: TGTGCCAGCGGGGGGAGCAGCGAGCAGTACTTC. This chain joins TRBV7-9 and TRBJ2-7; D is perhaps TRBD2 (6 bases). CDR1 is SEHNR, CDR2 FQNEAQ, per germline (reference sequence). V shed 8 bases and J shed 6 bases, with 11 bases lying between them. The CDR3 is made up of 11 amino acids. Using reference TRBV7-9 and TRBJ2-7 for the parts outside the CDR3, the full variable domain is DTGVSQNPRHKITKRGQNVTFRCDPISEHNRLYWYRQTLGQGPEFLTYFQNEAQLEKSRLLSDRFSAERPKGSFSTLEIQRTEQGDSAMYLCASGGSSEQYFGPGTRLTVT.

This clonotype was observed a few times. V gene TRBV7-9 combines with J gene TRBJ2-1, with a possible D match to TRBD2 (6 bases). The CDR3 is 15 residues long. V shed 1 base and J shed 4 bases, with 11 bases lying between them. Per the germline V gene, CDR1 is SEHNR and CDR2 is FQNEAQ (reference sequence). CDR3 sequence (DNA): TGTGCCAGCAGCTTAGACGGGAGTTTGTACAATGAGCAGTTCTTC. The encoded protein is CASSLDGSLYNEQFF.

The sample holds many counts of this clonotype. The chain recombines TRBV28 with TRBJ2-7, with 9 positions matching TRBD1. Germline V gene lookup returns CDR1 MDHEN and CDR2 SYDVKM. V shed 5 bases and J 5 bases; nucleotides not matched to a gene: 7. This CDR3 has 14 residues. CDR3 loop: CASSPGQGSHEQYF. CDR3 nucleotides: TGTGCCAGCAGTCCGGGACAGGGTAGCCACGAGCAGTACTTC.

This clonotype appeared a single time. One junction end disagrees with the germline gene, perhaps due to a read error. The CDR3 DNA follows: TGTGCCAGCAGTTACTCCCAGAGCTACGCGCAGTACTTC. Translation: CASSYSQSYAQYF. The gene calls are TRBV6-5 and TRBJ2-7; D not resolved. This CDR3 spans 13 amino acids. Per germline, CDR1 MNHEY and CDR2 SVGAGI.

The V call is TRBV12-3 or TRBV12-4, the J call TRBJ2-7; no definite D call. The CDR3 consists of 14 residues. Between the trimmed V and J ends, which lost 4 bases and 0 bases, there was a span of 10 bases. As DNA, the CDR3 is TGTGCCAGCAGTTCACAGATACACTCCTACGAGCAGTACTTC. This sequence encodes CASSSQIHSYEQYF.

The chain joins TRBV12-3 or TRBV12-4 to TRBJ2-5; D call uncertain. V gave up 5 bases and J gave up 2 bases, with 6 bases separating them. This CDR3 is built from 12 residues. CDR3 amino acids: CASSASQETQYF. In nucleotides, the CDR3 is TGTGCCAGCAGTGCCTCTCAAGAGACCCAGTACTTC.

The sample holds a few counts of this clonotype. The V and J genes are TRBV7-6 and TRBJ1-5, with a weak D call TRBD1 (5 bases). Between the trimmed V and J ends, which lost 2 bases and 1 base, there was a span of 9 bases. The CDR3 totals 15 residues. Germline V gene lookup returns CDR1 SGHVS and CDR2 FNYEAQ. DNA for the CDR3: TGTGCCAGCAGCTTATCAGGACACAGCAATCAGCCCCAGCATTTT. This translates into CASSLSGHSNQPQHF.

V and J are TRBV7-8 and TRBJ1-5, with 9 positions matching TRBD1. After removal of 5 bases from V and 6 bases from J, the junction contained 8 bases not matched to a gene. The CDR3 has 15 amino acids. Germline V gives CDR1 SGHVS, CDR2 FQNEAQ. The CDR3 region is CASSETGGRGQPQHF. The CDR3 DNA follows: TGTGCCAGCAGCGAAACAGGGGGCAGGGGTCAGCCCCAGCATTTT.

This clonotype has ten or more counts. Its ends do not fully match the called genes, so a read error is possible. The CDR3 nucleotides are TGTGCCAGCAGCATAACCGGGCCCGCGGATGCTACGCAGTATTTT. Residues: CASSITGPADATQYF. The V and J genes are TRBV7-3 and TRBJ2-3, with unresolved D. Per germline, CDR1 SGHTA and CDR2 FQGTGA. The CDR3 runs to 15 residues.

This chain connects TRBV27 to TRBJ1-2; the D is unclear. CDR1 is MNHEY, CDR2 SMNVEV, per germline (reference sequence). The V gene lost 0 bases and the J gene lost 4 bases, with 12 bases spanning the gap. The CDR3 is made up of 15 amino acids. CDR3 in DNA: TGTGCCAGCAGTTTATCCCCCTCGACACCCTATGGCTACACCTTC. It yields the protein CASSLSPSTPYGYTF.

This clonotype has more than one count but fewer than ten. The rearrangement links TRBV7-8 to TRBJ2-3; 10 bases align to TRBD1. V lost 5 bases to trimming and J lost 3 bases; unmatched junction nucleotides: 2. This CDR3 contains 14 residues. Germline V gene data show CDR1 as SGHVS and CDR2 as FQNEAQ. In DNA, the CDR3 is TGTGCCAGCAGCGCGGGACAGGGGACAGATACGCAGTATTTT. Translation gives CASSAGQGTDTQYF.

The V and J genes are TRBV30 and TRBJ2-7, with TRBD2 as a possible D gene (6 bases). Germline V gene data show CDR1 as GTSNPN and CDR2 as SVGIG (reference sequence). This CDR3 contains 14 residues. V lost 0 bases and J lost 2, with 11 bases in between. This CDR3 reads CAWSVGDSTYEQYF. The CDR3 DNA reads TGTGCCTGGAGTGTTGGGGACTCCACCTACGAGCAGTACTTC.

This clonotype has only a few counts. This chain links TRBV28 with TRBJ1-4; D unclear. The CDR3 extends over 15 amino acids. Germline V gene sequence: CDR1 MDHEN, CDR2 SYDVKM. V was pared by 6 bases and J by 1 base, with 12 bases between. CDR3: CASSLNRETNEKLFF. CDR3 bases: TGTGCCAGCAGCCTCAATCGAGAAACTAATGAAAAACTGTTTTTT.

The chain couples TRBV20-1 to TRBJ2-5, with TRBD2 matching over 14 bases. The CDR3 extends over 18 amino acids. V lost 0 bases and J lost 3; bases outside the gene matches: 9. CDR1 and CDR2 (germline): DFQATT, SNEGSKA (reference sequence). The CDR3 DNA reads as TGCAGTGCTAGAGATCCTAGACTAGCGGGAGGGCCGGAAGAGACCCAGTACTTC. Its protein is CSARDPRLAGGPEETQYF.

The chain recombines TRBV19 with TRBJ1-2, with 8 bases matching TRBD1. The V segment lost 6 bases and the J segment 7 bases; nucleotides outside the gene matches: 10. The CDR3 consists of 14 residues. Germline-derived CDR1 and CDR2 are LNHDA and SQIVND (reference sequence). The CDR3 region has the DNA TGTGCCAGTAGCGAGACGGGACAGGCTTTTGGCTACACCTTC. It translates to CASSETGQAFGYTF.